This T cell receptor (beta chain) was captured by sequencing in a study of OX40 agonist ivuxolimab in advanced cancers. Study information: The patients' treatment was ivuxolimab, an agonistic anti-OX40 (CD134) antibody. Anti-PD-1, anti-PD-L1 or anti-CTLA-4 therapy given earlier was allowed, and approximately 40% had some. General observations from the study: More expanded clones were found, on average, in CD8+ than in CD4+ T cells.

Trimming took 8 bases from V and 6 from J, leaving 10 bases between them. The CDR3 runs 11 residues. Looked up from germline, CDR1 is MNHNY and CDR2 is SVGAGI (reference sequence). Systemic immunosuppression or autoimmune disease history was grounds to exclude patients. Clones were sequenced by immunoSEQ multiplex PCR, and TCRdb holds only the in-frame ones, with some missing. The data show about 40,000 clones, 88% seen once. Worth noting for this clone: The antigen is not known.

Sequencing used CD4+ or CD8+ T cells sorted from blood, obtained in a trial of the OX40 agonist ivuxolimab. The origin of this receptor is an adult with an advanced solid tumor such as melanoma, head and neck, liver or kidney cancer. This chain connects TRBV6-6 to TRBJ1-2, with D hard to call. CDR3 loop: CASLDGDGYTF. The CDR3 nucleotides are TGTGCCAGCCTCGACGGAGATGGCTACACCTTC.